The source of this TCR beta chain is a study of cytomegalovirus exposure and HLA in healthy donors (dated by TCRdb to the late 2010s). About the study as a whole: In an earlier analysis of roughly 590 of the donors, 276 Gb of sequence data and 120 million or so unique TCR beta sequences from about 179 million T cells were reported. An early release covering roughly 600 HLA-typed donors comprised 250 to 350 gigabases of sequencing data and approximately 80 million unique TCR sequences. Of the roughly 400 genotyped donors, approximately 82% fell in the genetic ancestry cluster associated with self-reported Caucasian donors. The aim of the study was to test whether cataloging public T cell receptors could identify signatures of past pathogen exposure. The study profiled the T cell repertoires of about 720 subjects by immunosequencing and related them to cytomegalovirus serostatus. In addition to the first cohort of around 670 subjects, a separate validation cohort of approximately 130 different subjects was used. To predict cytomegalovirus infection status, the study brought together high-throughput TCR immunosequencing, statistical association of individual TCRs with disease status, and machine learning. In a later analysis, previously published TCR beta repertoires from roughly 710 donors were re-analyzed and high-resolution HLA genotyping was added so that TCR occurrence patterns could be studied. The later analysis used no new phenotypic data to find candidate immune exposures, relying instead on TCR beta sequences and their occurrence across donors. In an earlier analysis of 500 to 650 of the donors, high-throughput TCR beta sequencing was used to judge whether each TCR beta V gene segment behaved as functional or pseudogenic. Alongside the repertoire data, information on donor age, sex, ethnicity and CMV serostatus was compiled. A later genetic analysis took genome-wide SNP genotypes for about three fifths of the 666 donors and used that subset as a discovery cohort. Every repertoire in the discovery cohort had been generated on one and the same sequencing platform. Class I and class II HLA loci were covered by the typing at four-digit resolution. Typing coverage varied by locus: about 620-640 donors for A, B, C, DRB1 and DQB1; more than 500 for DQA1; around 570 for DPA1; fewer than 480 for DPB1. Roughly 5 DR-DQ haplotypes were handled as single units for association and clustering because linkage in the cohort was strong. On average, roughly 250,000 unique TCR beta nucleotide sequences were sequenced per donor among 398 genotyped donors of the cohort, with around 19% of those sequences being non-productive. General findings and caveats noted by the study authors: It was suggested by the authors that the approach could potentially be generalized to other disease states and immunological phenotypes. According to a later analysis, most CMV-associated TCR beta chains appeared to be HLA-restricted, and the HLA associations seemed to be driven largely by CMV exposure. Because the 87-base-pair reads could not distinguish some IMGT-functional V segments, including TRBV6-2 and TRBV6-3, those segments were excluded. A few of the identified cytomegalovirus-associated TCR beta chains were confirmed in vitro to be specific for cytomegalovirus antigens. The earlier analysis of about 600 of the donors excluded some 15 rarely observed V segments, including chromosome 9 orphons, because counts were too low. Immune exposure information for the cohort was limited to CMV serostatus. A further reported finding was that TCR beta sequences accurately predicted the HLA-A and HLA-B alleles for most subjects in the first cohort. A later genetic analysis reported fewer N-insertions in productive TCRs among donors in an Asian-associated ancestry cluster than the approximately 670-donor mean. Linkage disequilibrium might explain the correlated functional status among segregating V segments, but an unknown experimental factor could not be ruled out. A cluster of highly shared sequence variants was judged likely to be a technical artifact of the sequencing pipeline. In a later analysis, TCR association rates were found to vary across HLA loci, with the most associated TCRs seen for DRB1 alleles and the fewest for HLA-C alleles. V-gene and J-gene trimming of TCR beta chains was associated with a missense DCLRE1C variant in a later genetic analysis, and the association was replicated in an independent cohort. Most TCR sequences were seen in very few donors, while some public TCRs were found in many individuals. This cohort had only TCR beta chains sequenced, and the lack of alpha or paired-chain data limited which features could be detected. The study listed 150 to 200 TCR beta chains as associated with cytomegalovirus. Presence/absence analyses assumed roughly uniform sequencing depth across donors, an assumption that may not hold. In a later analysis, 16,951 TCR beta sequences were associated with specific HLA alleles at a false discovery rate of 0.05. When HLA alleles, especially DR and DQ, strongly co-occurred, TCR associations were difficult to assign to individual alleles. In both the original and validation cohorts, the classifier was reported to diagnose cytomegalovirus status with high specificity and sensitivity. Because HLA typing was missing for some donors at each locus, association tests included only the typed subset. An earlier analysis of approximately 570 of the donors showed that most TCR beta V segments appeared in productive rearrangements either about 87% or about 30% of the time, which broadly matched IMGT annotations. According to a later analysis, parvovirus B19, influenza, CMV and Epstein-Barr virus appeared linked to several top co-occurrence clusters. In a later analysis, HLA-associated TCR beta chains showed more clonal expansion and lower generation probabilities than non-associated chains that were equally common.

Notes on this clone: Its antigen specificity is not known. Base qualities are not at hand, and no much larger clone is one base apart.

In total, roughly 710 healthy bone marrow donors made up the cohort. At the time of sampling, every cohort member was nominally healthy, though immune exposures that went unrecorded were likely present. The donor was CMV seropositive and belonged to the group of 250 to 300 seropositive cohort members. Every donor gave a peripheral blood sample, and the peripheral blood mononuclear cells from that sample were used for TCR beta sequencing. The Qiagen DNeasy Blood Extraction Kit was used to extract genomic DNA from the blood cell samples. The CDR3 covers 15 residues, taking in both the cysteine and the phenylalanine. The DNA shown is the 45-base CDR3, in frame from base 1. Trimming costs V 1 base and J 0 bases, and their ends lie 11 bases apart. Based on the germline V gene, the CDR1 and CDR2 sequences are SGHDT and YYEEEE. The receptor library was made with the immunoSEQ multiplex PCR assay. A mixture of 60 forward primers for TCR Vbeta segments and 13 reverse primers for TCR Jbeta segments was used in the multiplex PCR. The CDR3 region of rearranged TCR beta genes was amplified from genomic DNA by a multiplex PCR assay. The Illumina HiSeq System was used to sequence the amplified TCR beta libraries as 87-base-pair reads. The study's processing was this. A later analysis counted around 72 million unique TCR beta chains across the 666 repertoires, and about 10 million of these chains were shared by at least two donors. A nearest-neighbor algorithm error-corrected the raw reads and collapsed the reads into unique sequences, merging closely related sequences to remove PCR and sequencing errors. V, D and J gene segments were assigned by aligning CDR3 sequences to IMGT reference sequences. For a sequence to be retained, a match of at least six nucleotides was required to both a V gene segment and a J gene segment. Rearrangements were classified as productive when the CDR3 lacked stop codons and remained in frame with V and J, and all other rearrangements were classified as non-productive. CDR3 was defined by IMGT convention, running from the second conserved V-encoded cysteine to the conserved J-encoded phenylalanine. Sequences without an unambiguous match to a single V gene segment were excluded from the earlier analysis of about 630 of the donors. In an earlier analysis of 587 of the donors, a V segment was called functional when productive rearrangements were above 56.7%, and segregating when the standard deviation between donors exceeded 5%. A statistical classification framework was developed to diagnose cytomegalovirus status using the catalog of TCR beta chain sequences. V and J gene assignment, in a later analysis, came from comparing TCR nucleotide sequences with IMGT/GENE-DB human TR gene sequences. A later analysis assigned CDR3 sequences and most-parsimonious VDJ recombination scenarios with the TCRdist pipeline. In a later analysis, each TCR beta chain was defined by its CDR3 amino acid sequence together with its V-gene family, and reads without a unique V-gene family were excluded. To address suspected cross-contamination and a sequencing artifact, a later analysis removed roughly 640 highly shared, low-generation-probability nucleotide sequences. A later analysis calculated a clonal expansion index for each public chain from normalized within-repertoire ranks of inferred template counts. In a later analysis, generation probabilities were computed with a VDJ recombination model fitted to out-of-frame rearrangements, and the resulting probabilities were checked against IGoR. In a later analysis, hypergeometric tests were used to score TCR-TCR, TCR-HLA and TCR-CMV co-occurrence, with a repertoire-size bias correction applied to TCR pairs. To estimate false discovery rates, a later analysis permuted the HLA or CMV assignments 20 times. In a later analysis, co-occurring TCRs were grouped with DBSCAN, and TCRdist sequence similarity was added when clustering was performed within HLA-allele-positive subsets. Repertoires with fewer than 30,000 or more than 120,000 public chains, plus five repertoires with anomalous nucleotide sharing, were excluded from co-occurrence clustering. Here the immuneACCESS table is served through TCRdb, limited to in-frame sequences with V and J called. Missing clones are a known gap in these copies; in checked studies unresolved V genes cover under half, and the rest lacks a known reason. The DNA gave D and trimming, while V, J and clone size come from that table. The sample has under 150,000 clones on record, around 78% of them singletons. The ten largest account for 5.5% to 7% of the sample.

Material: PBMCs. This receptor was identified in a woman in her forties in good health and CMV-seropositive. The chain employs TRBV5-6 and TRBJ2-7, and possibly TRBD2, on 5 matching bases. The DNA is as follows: TGTGCCAGCAGCTTGTCGGGGTTCAGCTCCTACGAGCAGTACTTC. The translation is CASSLSGFSSYEQYF.